This is a list of T cell receptor beta chains from one sample in a study of cytotoxic CD8 clonotypes in ibrutinib-treated CLL. Some clones are missing from TCRdb's copy, which holds only in-frame ones; the method was immunoSEQ multiplex PCR. The data contain 330,000 or so clones, about 64% of them singletons. The starting material was PBMCs, obtained after 36 months of ibrutinib treatment. The receptors were gathered from a human donor with chronic lymphocytic leukemia. Each CDR3 is given with its conserved first and last residue. The D gene is left open where the match is weak. The size of a clone is reported for some rows only, either as once, few or many, or as a class for expanded clones.

few	TRBV14	.	TRBJ1-2	TGTGCCAGCAGCCAAGATGGGGCAGGGAGCTATGGCTACACCTTC	CASSQDGAGSYGYTF
.	TRBV7-9	TRBD2	TRBJ2-5	TGTGCCAGCAGCTCCCGGGGGGTTCAAGAGACCCAGTACTTC	CASSSRGVQETQYF
few	TRBV13	.	TRBJ2-1	TGTGCCAGCAGCACCCGCCCGGACAATGAGCAGTTCTTC	CASSTRPDNEQFF
few	TRBV15	.	TRBJ2-5	TGTGCCACCAGCAGAGTGCACCAAGAGACCCAGTACTTC	CATSRVHQETQYF
.	TRBV28	.	TRBJ2-7	TGTGCCAGCACTCTTAACACCAGGGCGGAATACGAGCAGTACTTC	CASTLNTRAEYEQYF
.	TRBV28	.	TRBJ2-5	TGTGCCAGCAGCTCCTCCGGGACCCAAAAGACCCAGTACTTC	CASSSSGTQKTQYF
.	TRBV7-9	.	TRBJ2-7	TGTGCCAGCAGCTTAAGCTATAACTACGAGCAGTACTTC	CASSLSYNYEQYF
.	TRBV27	.	TRBJ2-7	TGTGCCAGCAGTTCCCCGGGACCCCTGGGGCTACGCGAGCAGTACTTC	CASSSPGPLGLREQYF
.	TRBV18	.	TRBJ1-2	TGTGCCAGCTCGCTATTGGGCAACTATGGCTACACCTTC	CASSLLGNYGYTF
few	TRBV27	.	TRBJ2-5	TGTGCCAGCAAGGGGCCTAAAGGGACCCAGTACTTC	CASKGPKGTQYF
.	TRBV6-5	.	TRBJ1-1	TGTGCCAGCAATCTCCTCATGAACACTGAAGCTTTCTTT	CASNLLMNTEAFF
few	TRBV9	.	TRBJ2-1	TGTGCCAGCAGCACGGTACACGATGAGCAGTTCTTC	CASSTVHDEQFF
once	TRBV29-1	.	TRBJ2-7	TGCAGCGTTGAAATCCCCAGCTCCTACGAGCAGTACTTC	CSVEIPSSYEQYF
few	TRBV5-6	TRBD2	TRBJ2-3	TGTGCCAGCAGCTGGGGACTAGCGGGAGGTGATACGCAGTATTTT	CASSWGLAGGDTQYF